These T cell receptor beta chains were read from a single sample in a study of blood T cell repertoires in COVID-19. This table comes from immunoSEQ multiplex PCR, and its TCRdb copy is limited to in-frame clones, with some not included. The sample lists 120,000 to 150,000 clones; 88% were seen once. Material: peripheral blood. These receptors all come from a man between 60 and 75 years old with active or convalescent COVID-19. Each CDR3 is given with its conserved first and last residue. Fields, in order: V gene, clone size, D gene, J gene, CDR3 DNA, CDR3 protein. The D gene is left open where the match is weak. Size values are once, few and many counts, or a class for expanded clones, and some rows have none.

TRBV28	.	.	TRBJ1-1	TGTGCCAGCAGTTTCGGGGGGTTGGCCACTGAAGCTTTCTTT	CASSFGGLATEAFF
TRBV6-5	.	.	TRBJ2-3	TGTGCCAGCAGGGGGGCCCTTAAAGATACGCAGTATTTT	CASRGALKDTQYF
TRBV10-2	once	.	TRBJ2-7	TGCGCCAGCAGCCCTAGGAGGGGCTCCTACGAGCAGTACTTC	CASSPRRGSYEQYF
TRBV7-2	.	.	TRBJ2-2	TGTGCCAGCAGCTTAGTAGGACAGCTAACCGGGGAGCTGTTTTTT	CASSLVGQLTGELFF
TRBV28	.	.	TRBJ1-4	TGTGCCAGCAGTCCAGGACAGAGAGAAAAACTGTTTTTT	CASSPGQREKLFF
TRBV9	.	.	TRBJ2-3	TGTGCCAGCAGCCTGGACACGGCTGATACGCAGTATTTT	CASSLDTADTQYF
TRBV5-1	.	TRBD1	TRBJ2-2	TGCGCCAGCAGCTTGTCAGTCCGGGACAGGGGAACCGGGGAGCTGTTTTTT	CASSLSVRDRGTGELFF
TRBV5-1	few	.	TRBJ2-2	TGCGCCAGCAGGCACCTAGGCACCGGGGAGCTGTTTTTT	CASRHLGTGELFF
TRBV29-1	.	.	TRBJ1-2	TGCAGCGGTCTACAGGGCCTCTATGGCTACACCTTC	CSGLQGLYGYTF
TRBV11-1	.	TRBD1	TRBJ2-3	TGTGCCAGCAGCCGGGACAGGGGCTCAGATACGCAGTATTTT	CASSRDRGSDTQYF
TRBV30	once	TRBD1	TRBJ1-1	TGTGCCTGGAGGGGACAGGGGGGCACTGAAGCTTTCTTT	CAWRGQGGTEAFF
TRBV4-2	.	TRBD1	TRBJ1-6	TGTGCCAGCAGCCAAGAGAGTAGCCGGACAGGGAATAATTCACCCCTCCACTTT	CASSQESSRTGNNSPLHF
TRBV28	.	TRBD2	TRBJ2-3	TGTGCCAGCAGTTCGGGACTAGCGGGAGGGATTAGCACAGATACGCAGTATTTT	CASSSGLAGGISTDTQYF
TRBV11-2	.	TRBD2	TRBJ2-1	TGTGCCAGCAGCCTCAGTGGAGCGGGGCGCTACAATGAGCAGTTCTTC	CASSLSGAGRYNEQFF
TRBV5-6	.	TRBD2	TRBJ2-5	TGTGCCAGCAGCGCTAGACTAGCGGGAGATCTAGGGGAGACCCAGTACTTC	CASSARLAGDLGETQYF
TRBV19	.	TRBD1	TRBJ1-2	TGTGCCAGTCACGACAGGGGGCTCTATGGCTACACCTTC	CASHDRGLYGYTF
TRBV18	.	TRBD2	TRBJ2-1	TGTGCCAGCTCACCACCGGGACTAGTGAATGAGCAGTTCTTC	CASSPPGLVNEQFF
TRBV6-5	.	TRBD1	TRBJ1-1	TGTGCCAGCAGTTCCCGGACAGGGTCAAACACTGAAGCTTTCTTT	CASSSRTGSNTEAFF
TRBV2	many	TRBD2	TRBJ2-3	TGTGCCAGCAGTGCGGGGGGGCTGTCTACGCAGTATTTT	CASSAGGLSTQYF
TRBV5-5	.	.	TRBJ1-2	TGTGCCAGCAGTCCCCAGGGGATGAATGGCTACACCTTC	CASSPQGMNGYTF
TRBV2	.	TRBD2	TRBJ2-1	TGTGCCAGCACCGACCCGACTAGCGGGAGAAACAATGAGCAGTTCTTC	CASTDPTSGRNNEQFF
TRBV11-2	.	.	TRBJ2-5	TGTGCCAGCAGCTTAGGAACCACCGGGGAGACCCAGTACTTC	CASSLGTTGETQYF
TRBV6-5	.	TRBD2	TRBJ2-3	TGTGCCAGCAGCAGTCTAGCGGGAGTAGGTACGCAGTATTTT	CASSSLAGVGTQYF
TRBV10-3	few	TRBD1	TRBJ1-2	TGTGCCATCAGGAAGGAGGACAGGTCTGTTGATGGCTACACCTTC	CAIRKEDRSVDGYTF
TRBV18	once	TRBD2	TRBJ2-7	TGTGCCAGCTCCCCACGGGTACTAGCGGGCAGCCCAACCTACGAGCAGTACTTC	CASSPRVLAGSPTYEQYF
TRBV19	.	.	TRBJ2-4	TGTGCCAGTAGTATTTTGCCAGGGGAAAACATTCAGTACTTC	CASSILPGENIQYF
TRBV9	.	TRBD1	TRBJ2-3	TGTGCCAGCAGCTCGAGGACAGGGGCTAGCACAGATACGCAGTATTTT	CASSSRTGASTDTQYF
TRBV6-2/TRBV6-3	.	.	TRBJ1-2	TGTGCCAGCAGTTACAGCACCTATGGCTACACCTTC	CASSYSTYGYTF
TRBV6-5	once	.	TRBJ2-7	TGTGCCAGCACCCCCCGGACAGTCTACGAGCAGTACTTC	CASTPRTVYEQYF
TRBV5-1	.	.	TRBJ2-7	TGCGCCAGCAGCCGGGATCCGACGAGCTCCTACGAGCAGTACTTC	CASSRDPTSSYEQYF
TRBV6-5	.	.	TRBJ2-5	TGTGCCAGCAGCCTCACCGAGGGTTCAGAGACCCAGTACTTC	CASSLTEGSETQYF
TRBV6-5	.	TRBD1	TRBJ1-2	TGTGCCAGCAGTCCTACCAGGGGGCAAAATGGCTACACCTTC	CASSPTRGQNGYTF
TRBV7-6	once	.	TRBJ2-7	TGTGCCAGCAGCTTAGCGGGCAGGTCCTACGAGCAGTACTTC	CASSLAGRSYEQYF
TRBV19	.	TRBD1	TRBJ1-5	TGTGCCAGCCGGGAAGGGACAGGGGGTATTGGTAGCAATCAGCCCCAGCATTTT	CASREGTGGIGSNQPQHF
TRBV7-8	.	.	TRBJ2-5	TGTGCCAGCACCGCACCAGGGGCATTAACGGAGACCCAGTACTTC	CASTAPGALTETQYF
TRBV2	.	.	TRBJ2-7	TGTGCCAGCAGATGGACACTGTTCTACGAGCAGTACTTC	CASRWTLFYEQYF
TRBV6-2/TRBV6-3	.	.	TRBJ1-5	TGTGCCAGCAGCGAGGGCCCCGGCTGGCAGCCCCAGCATTTT	CASSEGPGWQPQHF
TRBV4-1	.	.	TRBJ2-1	TGCGCCAGCAGCCCCCGGGAAGGGAGACCCACCTACAATGAGCAGTTCTTC	CASSPREGRPTYNEQFF
TRBV5-1	.	.	TRBJ1-2	TGCGCCAGCAGCTTGATTTCTACGATGACAGGCACACCAGGTGGCTACACCTTC	CASSLISTMTGTPGGYTF
TRBV7-9	.	TRBD1	TRBJ2-7	TGTGCCAGCAGCTTTATGGGACAGGGGGACGAGCAGTACTTC	CASSFMGQGDEQYF
TRBV24-1	.	TRBD1	TRBJ2-7	TGTGCCACCAGTGAAAGGACAGGGTACGAGCAGTACTTC	CATSERTGYEQYF
TRBV7-6	once	.	TRBJ2-1	TGTGCCAGCAGCTTAAAAGCGGGCAGGACTAATGAGCAGTTCTTC	CASSLKAGRTNEQFF
TRBV6-1	.	.	TRBJ2-3	TGTGCCAGCAGTGAAGGAGGCACAGATACGCAGTATTTT	CASSEGGTDTQYF
TRBV5-1	once	.	TRBJ2-3	TGCGCCAGCAGCTATAGCGGCACAGATACGCAGTATTTT	CASSYSGTDTQYF